These 27 T cell receptor beta chains came from one sample sequenced in a study of T cells in Graves' hyperthyroidism and ophthalmopathy. The CDR3 regions of TCR beta were amplified from RNA transcripts. TCR CDR3 regions were first amplified by RT-PCR with HTBI primers. A single record per CDR3 protein comes from TCRdb applying MiXCR to the multiplex PCR reads. The sample lists 30,000 to 40,000 distinct CDR3 sequences, 52% seen once, with about a sixth in the top ten. Material: blood. Source of these receptors: a man between 35 and 55 years old with Graves' ophthalmopathy.

This clonotype was counted ten times or more. This sequence joins TRBV7-2 and TRBJ2-5; 14 bases agree with TRBD2. V shed 1 base and J 5 bases; nucleotides not matched to a gene: 6. The CDR3 sequence is 17 residues long. Germline V lookup: CDR1 SGHTA, CDR2 FQGNSA. DNA of the CDR3: TGTGCCAGCAGCTTAGAGTTCGGACTAGCGGGGGGCGAGACCCAGTACTTC. Protein: CASSLEFGLAGGETQYF.

This clonotype was seen ten or more times. This rearrangement joins TRBV3-1 to TRBJ1-5, with TRBD1 as a possible D gene (5 bases). CDR1 LGHDT and CDR2 YNNKEL come from the germline V gene (reference sequence). There are 14 residues in the CDR3. Trimming left V 1 base short and J 8 bases short, with 12 bases between. CDR3 region: CASSQVQGSKPQHF. The DNA of the CDR3 is TGTGCCAGCAGCCAAGTCCAGGGTAGTAAGCCCCAGCATTTT.

This clonotype was counted ten times or more. The rearrangement joins TRBV28 to TRBJ1-5; 7 bases agree with TRBD1. CDR1 and CDR2 (germline): MDHEN, SYDVKM. V gave up 8 bases and J gave up 6 bases; unmatched junction bases: 4. The CDR3 sequence is 12 residues long. CDR3 coding DNA: TGTGCCAGCCAGACAGGGCCTCAGCCCCAGCATTTT. Translating gives CASQTGPQPQHF.

As concerns this clonotype: It is likely a read error, because the conserved phenylalanine at the end of the CDR3 is missing. The chain recombines TRBV6-4 with TRBJ2-7; a possible D gene is TRBD2 (6 bases). The CDR3 length is 16 residues. Germline-derived CDR1 and CDR2 are MRHNA and SNTAGT. CDR3 in amino acids: CASRDYPRRGTYEQYP. The CDR3 DNA sequence: TGTGCCAGCAGGGACTACCCTCGGAGGGGTACCTACGAGCAGTACCCC.

This clonotype was picked up many times. V gene TRBV28 combines with J gene TRBJ2-7; 10 positions match TRBD1. Germline-derived CDR1 and CDR2 are MDHEN and SYDVKM. V dropped 5 bases and J dropped 5; count of bases not matched to a gene: 6. The CDR3 runs 14 residues. The chain's CDR3 is CASSIGTGDHEQYF. CDR3 nucleotides: TGTGCCAGCAGTATCGGGACAGGGGACCACGAGCAGTACTTC.

V usage is TRBV2 and J usage is TRBJ1-2, with a possible D match to TRBD1 (5 bases). The CDR3 runs to 13 residues. V dropped 2 bases and J dropped 2 bases, with 6 bases sitting between them. In germline, CDR1 is SNHLY, CDR2 FYNNEI. The CDR3 is CASSEWGNYGYTF. In nucleotides, the CDR3 is TGTGCCAGCAGTGAATGGGGGAACTATGGCTACACCTTC.

This clonotype was seen many times. CDR3 nucleotide sequence: TGTGCCAGCAGTCTCCGGGGACTAGCGGGGCCCTACAATGAGCAGTTCTTC. Translating gives CASSLRGLAGPYNEQFF. The chain carries TRBV12-3 or TRBV12-4 and TRBJ2-1; 13 positions agree with TRBD2. The CDR3 extends over 17 amino acids. V gave up 5 bases and J gave up 2 bases; unmatched junction bases: 6.

V gene TRBV7-2 combines with J gene TRBJ2-2, with 8 bases identical to TRBD1. J lost 4 bases, V lost 4 bases, and 11 bases had no gene match. CDR3 size: 17 residues. CDR1 is SGHTA, CDR2 FQGNSA, per germline. As DNA, the CDR3 is TGTGCCAGCAGCTGGATCCGGACAGGGCTAAGCACCGGGGAGCTGTTTTTT. Translation: CASSWIRTGLSTGELFF.

This clonotype was detected many times. V is TRBV5-1 and J is TRBJ2-7, with 9 bases fitting TRBD1. Unmatched junction bases numbered 10, after V lost 3 bases and J lost 3 bases. The CDR3 is made up of 16 amino acids. CDR1 is SGHRS, CDR2 YFSETQ, per germline. CDR3 in amino acids: CASSSAVTGGDYEQYF. Written as DNA, the CDR3 is TGCGCCAGCAGCTCCGCAGTGACAGGGGGGGACTACGAGCAGTACTTC.

In this sample, this clonotype turned up many times. J is TRBJ1-5 and V is TRBV6-5; D not certain. The CDR3 covers 15 residues. Trimming took off 5 bases at V and 1 base at J, with 12 bases between the two ends. The germline V gene has CDR1 MNHEY and CDR2 SVGAGI. The CDR3 reads CASSREPGSNQPQHF. As DNA, the CDR3 is TGTGCCAGCAGTAGGGAACCGGGGAGCAATCAGCCCCAGCATTTT.

This clonotype was detected ten times or more. The V and J genes are TRBV14 and TRBJ1-1; D call uncertain. Trimming left V 6 bases short and J 1 base short, with 9 bases between. The CDR3 spans 13 residues. CDR1 is SGHDN and CDR2 is FVKESK in the germline V gene. The CDR3 nucleotides read TGTGCCAGCAGTTTAGGGCAGAACACTGAAGCTTTCTTT. Its translation: CASSLGQNTEAFF.

This clonotype is medium-sized within its sample. The rearrangement joins TRBV20-1 to TRBJ2-5; tentative D call: TRBD2 (5 bases). The CDR3 sequence is 14 residues long. CDR1 is DFQATT and CDR2 is SNEGSKA in the germline V gene (reference sequence). V was shortened by 2 bases and J by 4 bases, with 14 bases between the two germline ends. The CDR3: CSARWWRLLETQYF. As DNA, the CDR3 is TGCAGTGCTAGATGGTGGAGGCTGTTAGAGACCCAGTACTTC.

This clonotype showed up many times. J is TRBJ2-4 and V is TRBV6-6; D call uncertain. The CDR3 is made up of 13 amino acids. CDR1 and CDR2 (germline): MNHNY, SVGAGI (reference sequence). V was cut by 5 bases and J by 13 bases, with 18 bases left in between. The CDR3 nucleotides are TGTGCCAGCAGTCGCGCCGAAACTCAGATCCAGTACTTC. It translates to CASSRAETQIQYF.

V gene TRBV19 combines with J gene TRBJ1-5; 11 nucleotides line up with TRBD1. Germline CDR1 and CDR2: LNHDA and SQIVND (reference sequence). Trimming removed 6 bases from V and 5 bases from J; junction bases left unmatched: 9. This CDR3 is 16 amino acids long. The CDR3: CASSDGTGGLDQPQHF. For the CDR3, the DNA is TGTGCCAGTAGCGACGGGACAGGGGGGTTGGATCAGCCCCAGCATTTT.

This chain uses TRBV6-5 with TRBJ2-5; possibly TRBD1 for D (6 bases). The V gene's germline CDR1 is MNHEY and CDR2 SVGAGI. The CDR3 extends over 13 amino acids. The germline V and J ends were trimmed by 6 bases and 5 bases, with 13 bases remaining between them. CDR3 region: CASRGRGYETQYF. CDR3 sequence (DNA): TGTGCCAGCAGGGGCAGGGGTTACGAGACCCAGTACTTC.

DNA of the CDR3: TGTGCCAGCAGTTCAGTGGCAGGGGGATCCGAAAAACTGTTTTTT. As protein: CASSSVAGGSEKLFF. This chain uses TRBV7-2 with TRBJ1-4; 7 nucleotides line up with TRBD1. The CDR3 runs 15 residues. The germline V gene encodes CDR1 SGHTA and CDR2 FQGNSA. The trim removed 6 bases at V and 8 bases at J, leaving 12 bases unmatched. Based on the CDR3 plus reference TRBV7-2 and TRBJ1-4, the full variable domain is GAGVSQSPSNKVTEKGKDVELRCDPISGHTALYWYRQSLGQGLEFLIYFQGNSAPDKSGLPSDRFSAERTGGSVSTLTIQRTQQEDSAVYLCASSSVAGGSEKLFFGSGTQLSVL.

This clonotype has at least ten counts. The chain joins TRBV18 to TRBJ1-1; D is unclear. Trimming removed 6 bases at V and 2 bases at J, with 10 bases between. The CDR3 is made up of 13 amino acids. CDR1 is KGHSH and CDR2 is LQKENI in the germline V gene. The CDR3 DNA is TGTGCCAGCTCCGTCCAGGCAAACACTGAAGCTTTCTTT. Amino acids: CASSVQANTEAFF.

This rearrangement joins TRBV20-1 to TRBJ1-2, with D maybe TRBD1 (6 bases). Trimming removed 7 bases at V and 5 bases at J, with 14 bases between. CDR3 length: 12 residues. The germline CDR1 and CDR2 sequences are DFQATT and SNEGSKA (reference sequence). This CDR3 is CSVVTGIYGYTF. As DNA, the CDR3 is TGCAGTGTTGTGACAGGAATATATGGCTACACCTTC.

The sample holds many counts of this clonotype. The rearrangement joins TRBV6-5 to TRBJ1-2; D is possibly TRBD1 (5 bases). The germline CDR1 and CDR2 sequences are MNHEY and SVGAGI. The CDR3 spans 12 residues. V lost 8 bases to trimming and J lost 3 bases, with 10 bases between them. CDR3 bases: TGTGCCAGCTGGGGACCGGACTATGGCTACACCTTC. Translated, it gives CASWGPDYGYTF.

This rearrangement joins TRBV29-1 to TRBJ1-4; possibly TRBD1 for D (6 bases). The CDR3 is 14 residues long. The germline CDR1 and CDR2 sequences are SQVTM and ANQGSEA. Trimming removed 3 bases at V and 7 bases at J, with 15 bases between. The CDR3, as DNA: TGCAGCGTTGAGGCGGGGGGCGATGGTGAAAAACTGTTTTTT. Translated: CSVEAGGDGEKLFF.

The chain is built from TRBV18 and TRBJ1-4; D gene ambiguous. Germline lookup yields CDR1 KGHSH and CDR2 LQKENI. The V end was cut by 3 bases, the J end by 7 bases, with 9 bases between. This CDR3 region has 13 residues. For the CDR3, the DNA is TGTGCCAGCTCACCGAGGAATGGTGAAAAACTGTTTTTT. As protein: CASSPRNGEKLFF.

At least ten counts were recorded for this clonotype. For the CDR3, the DNA is TGTGCCAGCAGCCAAAAGGGGACTAGCGGGAGAGGCGAGCAGTACTTC. Protein sequence: CASSQKGTSGRGEQYF. The chain is built from TRBV3-1 and TRBJ2-7; 14 bases line up with TRBD2. The V and J ends lost 2 bases and 6 bases, in that order; junction bases with no gene match: 6. CDR1 LGHDT and CDR2 YNNKEL come from the germline V gene (reference sequence). The CDR3 has 16 amino acids.

This chain uses TRBV10-3 with TRBJ1-3, with a possible D match to TRBD1 (5 bases). The CDR3 contains 15 residues. From germline, CDR1 is ENHRY and CDR2 SYGVKD. Trimming stripped 8 bases from V and 0 bases from J, with 14 bases between. The DNA for the CDR3 is TGTGCCATCCTTCGACAGCTCATCTCTGGAAACACCATATATTTT. Protein: CAILRQLISGNTIYF.

The CDR3 spells CASSLREYYGYTEAFF. The CDR3 nucleotides read TGTGCCAGCAGCTTAAGAGAGTACTATGGCTACACTGAAGCTTTCTTT. V is TRBV13 and J is TRBJ1-1; D is undetermined. Trimming cost V 2 bases and J 3 bases, with 16 bases left between them. There are 16 residues in the CDR3. CDR1 and CDR2 from the germline V gene are PRHDT and FYEKMQ (reference sequence).

This clonotype was found a few times. The conserved phenylalanine or tryptophan normally closing the CDR3 is absent here, so this likely arose from a read error. This sequence joins TRBV20-1 and TRBJ2-3, with 7 bases aligning to TRBD2. Looked up from germline, CDR1 is DFQATT and CDR2 is SNEGSKA (reference sequence). The CDR3 runs to 14 residues. CDR3 sequence (DNA): TGCAGCGCATCTGGCGGGAGCTACACAGATACGCAGTATCTT. Its protein is CSASGGSYTDTQYL.

This clonotype occurred a few times. This may stem from a read error, because a much larger clone lies one nucleotide away. The V and J genes are TRBV27 and TRBJ2-7; D tentatively fits TRBD1 or TRBD2 (5 bases each). The CDR3 loop spans 14 amino acids. Germline CDR1 reads MNHEY; CDR2 reads SMNVEV (reference sequence). CDR3: CASSLQRGPYEQHF. In nucleotides, the CDR3 is TGTGCCAGCAGTTTACAGAGGGGTCCCTACGAGCAGCACTTC.

The chain joins TRBV20-1 to TRBJ2-6; 9 nucleotides align to TRBD2. V lost 4 bases to trimming and J lost 3 bases; unmatched junction nucleotides: 7. The germline V gene encodes CDR1 DFQATT and CDR2 SNEGSKA (reference sequence). The CDR3 runs 16 residues. The CDR3 spells CSATSSGGYGANVLTF. CDR3 coding DNA: TGCAGTGCTACGAGTAGCGGGGGATATGGGGCCAACGTCCTGACTTTC.